This T cell receptor beta chain derives from a study of T cell responses to AZD1222 COVID-19 vaccine. Study results and caveats: CD4 TCRs covered the whole spike, strongest at regions 160-218 and 743-854. Sampled repertoires all dated from after the peak T cell response. With two AZD1222 doses given, Spike-specific TCR breadth and depth both rose.

Remarks on this clone: Its antigen is still unknown.

The CDR3 extends over 15 amino acids. After removal of 10 bases from V and 1 base from J, the junction contained 9 bases not matched to a gene. Germline CDR1 and CDR2: LNHDA and SQIVND (reference sequence). Both about-4-week and about-12-week second-dose recipients were combined. TCRdb's copy holds only in-frame clones and misses some; the assay was immunoSEQ multiplex PCR. The sample holds around 150,000 clones, around 90% seen once. This specimen consisted of peripheral blood, obtained 28 days after the second AZD1222 dose. The sequence was collected from an adult who received the AZD1222 COVID-19 vaccine. The chain carries TRBV19 and TRBJ1-5, with 8 bases lining up with TRBD1. This chain's CDR3 is CATTWTGTSNQPQHF. The DNA of the CDR3 is TGTGCCACCACTTGGACAGGGACGAGCAATCAGCCCCAGCATTTT.